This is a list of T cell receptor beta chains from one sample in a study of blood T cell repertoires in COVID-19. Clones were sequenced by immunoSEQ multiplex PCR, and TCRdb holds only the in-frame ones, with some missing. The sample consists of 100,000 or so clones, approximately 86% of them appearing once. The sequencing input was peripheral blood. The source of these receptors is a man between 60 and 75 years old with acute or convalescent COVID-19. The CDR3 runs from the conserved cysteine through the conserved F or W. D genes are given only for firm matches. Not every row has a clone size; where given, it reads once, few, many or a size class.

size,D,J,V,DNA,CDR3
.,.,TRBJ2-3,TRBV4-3,TGCGCCAGCAGCCACAACACAGGGTCAGATACGCAGTATTTT,CASSHNTGSDTQYF
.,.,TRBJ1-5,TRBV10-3,TGTGCCATCAGTGAGTCGCATGGGGCGAGCAATCAGCCCCAGCATTTT,CAISESHGASNQPQHF
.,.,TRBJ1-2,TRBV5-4,TGTGCCAGCAGCTCGGACAGTTCAGGCGGCTACACCTTC,CASSSDSSGGYTF
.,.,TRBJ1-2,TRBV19,TGTGCCAGTAGTGATGACGGGTTCTATGGCTACACCTTC,CASSDDGFYGYTF
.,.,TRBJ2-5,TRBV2,TGTGCCAGCAGTGAAGCGGGCTGGGACTTC,CASSEAGWDF
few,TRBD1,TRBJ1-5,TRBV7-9,TGTGCCAGCAGCTTAGGGGACAGCTATCAGCCCCAGCATTTT,CASSLGDSYQPQHF
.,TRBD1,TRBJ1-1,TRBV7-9,TGTGCCAGCAGCTTAACTCAGGGGGCTGGGGACACTGAAGCTTTCTTT,CASSLTQGAGDTEAFF
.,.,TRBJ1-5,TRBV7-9,TGTGCCAGCAGCTTAGCGGGAGGGTCGGAGCCCCAGCATTTT,CASSLAGGSEPQHF
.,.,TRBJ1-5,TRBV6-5,TGTGCCGCCGAGGAGGGTATTGGTCAGCCCCAGCATTTT,CAAEEGIGQPQHF
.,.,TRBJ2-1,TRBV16,TGTGCCAGCAGCCAAGAACTACCCATGAGCTCCTACAATGAGCAGTTCTTC,CASSQELPMSSYNEQFF
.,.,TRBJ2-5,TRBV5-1,TGCGCCAGCAGCTTGTCCTTCGACGGAGGGGGCGGGAAGACCCAGTACTTC,CASSLSFDGGGGKTQYF
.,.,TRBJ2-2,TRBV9,TGTGCCAGCAGCGTAGCTGTAACCGGGGAGCTGTTTTTT,CASSVAVTGELFF
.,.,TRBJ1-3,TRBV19,TGTGCCAGTAGTATCGGGAACCGAAACACCATATATTTT,CASSIGNRNTIYF
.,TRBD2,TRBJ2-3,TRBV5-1,TGCGCCAGCAGCTTGGACGCGGGAGCGCCCCAAGATACGCAGTATTTT,CASSLDAGAPQDTQYF